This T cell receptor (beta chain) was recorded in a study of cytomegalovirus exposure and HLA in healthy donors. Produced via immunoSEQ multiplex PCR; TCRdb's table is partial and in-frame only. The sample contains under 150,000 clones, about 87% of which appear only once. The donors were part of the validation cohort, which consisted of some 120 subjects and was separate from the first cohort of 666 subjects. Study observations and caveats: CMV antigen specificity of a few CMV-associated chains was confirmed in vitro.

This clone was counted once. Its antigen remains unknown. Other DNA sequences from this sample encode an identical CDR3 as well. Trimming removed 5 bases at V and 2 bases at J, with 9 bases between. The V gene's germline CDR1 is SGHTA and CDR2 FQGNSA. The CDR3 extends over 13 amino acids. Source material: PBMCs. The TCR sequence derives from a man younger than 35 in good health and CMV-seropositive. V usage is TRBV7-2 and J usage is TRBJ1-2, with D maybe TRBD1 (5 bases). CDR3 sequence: CASSPDKNYGYTF. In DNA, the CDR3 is TGTGCCAGCAGCCCGGACAAAAACTATGGCTACACCTTC.